The 13 T cell receptor beta chains below were found in one sample sequenced in a study of regulatory and conventional T cells in RAG deficiency. TCRdb's table, derived via immunoSEQ multiplex PCR, lists solely in-frame clones and lacks some. This sample has tens of thousands of clones; about 89% occur once, and the top ten carry approximately 0.82%. Genomic DNA came from blood regulatory T cells gated CD4+ CD25-high CD127-low. Another study also made use of these data, one on regulatory T cells. This second study notes: Primers: 52 TRBV forward and 13 TRBJ reverse.

Material for sequencing was Tregs sorted from blood. These receptors originate from a human donor in good health.

This chain joins TRBV7-9 and TRBJ2-7, with a possible D match to TRBD2 (5 bases). The germline V gene has CDR1 SEHNR and CDR2 FQNEAQ (reference sequence). V was pared by 5 bases and J by 4 bases, with 18 bases between. The CDR3 totals 15 residues. The CDR3 reads CASSDGLPLRYEQYF. The CDR3 DNA follows: TGTGCCAGCAGCGACGGACTCCCGTTACGGTACGAGCAGTACTTC.

The chain recombines TRBV19 with TRBJ2-3; possibly TRBD1 for D (6 bases). Trimming left V 5 bases short and J 1 base short, with 10 bases between. This CDR3 is 14 amino acids long. Looked up from germline, CDR1 is LNHDA and CDR2 is SQIVND (reference sequence). The CDR3 reads CASSAGVGTDTQYF. Written as DNA, the CDR3 is TGTGCCAGTAGTGCAGGGGTAGGCACAGATACGCAGTATTTT.

The chain joins TRBV6-6 to TRBJ2-7; D gene uncertain. Trimming stripped 0 bases from V and 0 bases from J, with 3 bases between. CDR3 length: 13 amino acids. The germline CDR1 and CDR2 sequences are MNHNY and SVGAGI (reference sequence). The CDR3 spells CASSYSGSYEQYF. The CDR3 nucleotides read TGTGCCAGCAGTTACTCGGGCTCCTACGAGCAGTACTTC.

V and J are TRBV5-1 and TRBJ2-5; TRBD1 is a possible D gene (6 bases). Trimming stripped 4 bases from V and 1 base from J, with 14 bases between. Germline V gene sequence: CDR1 SGHRS, CDR2 YFSETQ. The CDR3 length is 15 residues. The CDR3 loop reads CASSPGIRGQETQYF. The CDR3, as DNA: TGCGCCAGCAGCCCAGGCATCAGGGGCCAAGAGACCCAGTACTTC.

CDR3 DNA sequence: TGTGCCAGCAGCCGTCGGACGGTTAGCAATCAGCCCCAGCATTTT. Encoded protein: CASSRRTVSNQPQHF. This chain links TRBV5-8 with TRBJ1-5, with D hard to call. Trimming took 4 bases from V and 0 from J, leaving 11 bases between them. The CDR3 has 15 amino acids. Germline V gene sequence: CDR1 SGHTS, CDR2 YDEGEE.

Only one count was recorded for this clone. The chain recombines TRBV6-6 with TRBJ2-1; TRBD2 agrees at 9 bases. The CDR3 loop spans 14 amino acids. CDR1 is MNHNY and CDR2 is SVGAGI in the germline V gene (reference sequence). After removal of 8 bases from V and 6 bases from J, the junction contained 8 bases not matched to a gene. The CDR3 DNA is TGTGCCAGCCATCAGCGGGGGGCCATCAATGAGCAGTTCTTC. This encodes CASHQRGAINEQFF.

In this sample, this clone turned up once. V is TRBV5-4 and J is TRBJ2-6; D not resolved. V gave up 0 bases and J gave up 0 bases, with 4 bases separating them. This CDR3 has 15 residues. Germline V gene data show CDR1 as SGHNT and CDR2 as YYREEE (reference sequence). The CDR3 protein is CASSLGGSGANVLTF. The CDR3 nucleotides read TGTGCCAGCAGCTTGGGCGGCTCTGGGGCCAACGTCCTGACTTTC.

In its sample, this clone was seen a few times. The chain has TRBV6-1 and TRBJ2-1; possibly TRBD1 for D (5 bases). V was clipped by 6 bases and J by 5 bases, with 8 bases between them. The CDR3 runs 12 residues. Germline assignment: CDR1 MNHNS and CDR2 SASEGT. CDR3 region: CASRTVHNEQFF. DNA for the CDR3: TGTGCCAGCAGGACAGTACACAATGAGCAGTTCTTC.

The genes are TRBV27 and TRBJ1-4, with D unresolved. Germline V gene sequence: CDR1 MNHEY, CDR2 SMNVEV (reference sequence). The CDR3 extends over 14 amino acids. Trimming cost V 5 bases and J 7 bases, with 14 bases left between them. CDR3 region: CASSPYGSGEKLFF. CDR3 DNA sequence: TGTGCCAGCAGTCCCTACGGGAGCGGTGAAAAACTGTTTTTT.

The chain couples TRBV5-1 to TRBJ1-4, with a possible D match to TRBD1 (6 bases). This CDR3 spans 16 amino acids. V was clipped by 4 bases and J by 4 bases, with 17 bases between them. CDR1 is SGHRS and CDR2 is YFSETQ in the germline V gene. The CDR3 sequence: CASSPYTGLNNEKLFF. The CDR3 DNA reads as TGCGCCAGCAGCCCGTACACAGGGCTCAATAATGAAAAACTGTTTTTT.

The V and J genes are TRBV20-1 and TRBJ1-1; possible D gene TRBD1, 6 bases. Germline-derived CDR1 and CDR2 are DFQATT and SNEGSKA (reference sequence). V was clipped by 4 bases and J by 10 bases, with 13 bases between them. This CDR3 is 11 amino acids long. This CDR3 reads CSANRASLAFF. The CDR3, as DNA: TGCAGTGCTAACAGGGCCTCTCTAGCTTTCTTT.

This clone has just one count. The chain couples TRBV18 to TRBJ2-7; D uncertain. V was cut by 4 bases and J by 3 bases, with 10 bases left in between. The CDR3 is made up of 13 amino acids. The germline CDR1 and CDR2 sequences are KGHSH and LQKENI. Here the CDR3 DNA reads TGTGCCAGCTCACTCCAGGACGGCTACGAGCAGTACTTC. It is translated as CASSLQDGYEQYF.

V is TRBV11-1 and J is TRBJ1-1, with TRBD1 as a possible D gene (5 bases). This CDR3 is built from 15 residues. V dropped 5 bases and J dropped 4 bases, with 17 bases sitting between them. Germline CDR1 is SGHAT and CDR2 is FQDESV (reference sequence). The CDR3 region has the DNA TGTGCCAGCAGCCCCCCCTGGACAAAATTCACTGAAGCTTTCTTT. Amino acids: CASSPPWTKFTEAFF.